Detailed here is one T cell receptor (beta chain). Its specificity is not known. Methods described previously, with TCR primers listed, were used for bulk TCR libraries. TCRdb independently ran MiXCR on the PCR reads; one entry per CDR3 protein. The sample shows 300,000 to 350,000 distinct CDR3 sequences, around a fifth of them seen only once. The V and J ends lost 3 bases and 6 bases, in that order; junction bases with no gene match: 8. Germline loops: CDR1 LNHDA, CDR2 SQIVND (reference sequence). The CDR3 has 16 amino acids. The sample is drawn from a study of molecular identifiers for immune sequencing clone quantification. Study results and limitations: Clones above 20 RNA copies contained over 99% of effector molecules but under 1% of naive ones. For highly expanded clones, sizes could be underestimated when identical TCR molecules share a barcode.

The V and J genes are TRBV19 and TRBJ2-2; 9 nucleotides align to TRBD2. Sequencing was performed on naive CD8+ T cells from blood, with Jurkat cell RNA spiked in. Subset noted: FACS-sorted CD8+CD4-CCR7+CD45RA+ naive T cells. The sequence was obtained from a human donor in good health. Some libraries in this study had Jurkat cell RNA spiked in. The CDR3 DNA follows: TGTGCCAGTAGTATCGGTAGCGGGAGCCGAGCCGGGGAGCTGTTTTTT. Its protein is CASSIGSGSRAGELFF.